The source of this TCR beta chain is a study of blood T cell repertoires in COVID-19 (dated by TCRdb to the early 2020s). With respect to the entire study: Samples covering the acute and convalescent phases of COVID-19 were provided by collaborators in the United States, Italy and Spain. The material from the prospective study consisted of cDNA or gDNA derived from T cells, B-cell-depleted T cells, or PBMCs. The dataset comprised deeply sampled blood TCRbeta repertoires from subjects exposed to, actively infected with, or recovered from COVID-19. The repertoires were released in a freely available public database intended as a resource for research on the immune response to SARS-CoV-2. The samples were drawn from two sources: the first 160 participants of the ongoing ImmuneRACE study, and 1,200 or so subjects contributed by 6 global collaborators. Nearly every sample came with metadata listing a de-identified subject ID, COVID-19 status, age in years and sex. Where available, HLA class I and class II types were obtained from metadata supplied by the sample provider rather than from assay-based typing.

Summary of the overall study and its limitations: Clinical and demographic metadata were provided uncurated, with the amount varying by source and participant.

TCRbeta CDR3 regions were amplified from genomic DNA by means of the immunoSEQ Assay, a bias-controlled multiplex PCR. Per the original workflow: Nucleated cell counts per sample were estimated from amplification of reference gene primers within the assay. To quantify the absolute abundance of each unique TCRbeta CDR3 rearrangement, sequence reads were collapsed and filtered. For each sample, productive Simpson clonality was calculated as the square root of Simpson's diversity index across productive rearrangements. Held by TCRdb, this immuneACCESS table contains in-frame sequences only and omits some clones. Under half of the omission traces to an unresolved V gene where checked; the cause of the rest is unknown. V, J and clone size were drawn from that table, and D and trimming were deduced from the DNA. The sample profile shows hundreds of thousands of clones; 75% to 90% of them were found once. The ten largest make up over 10% of the sample.

The CDR3 holds 14 amino acids from the cysteine to the phenylalanine. Just the 42-base CDR3 DNA is kept, in frame starting at base 1. The V and J ends are trimmed by 6 bases and 2 bases, leaving 13 bases between them. Per the germline V gene, MNHEY is the CDR1 and SVGEGT is the CDR2. The collaborating institutions used their own protocols to collect whole blood in K2EDTA tubes. For TCRbeta analysis, collaborators shipped samples in one of three forms: frozen whole blood, isolated PBMCs, or DNA extracted from either of those sample types. About this clone: Its antigen is still unknown. Base qualities are not recorded, but no much larger clone differs from it by a single base.

This sequence was found in a woman aged 55-69 years with active or convalescent COVID-19. Material: peripheral blood. The V and J segments used are TRBV6-2 or TRBV6-3 and TRBJ1-1, and possibly TRBD1, on 5 matching bases. DNA sequence: TGTGCCAGCAGGTACAGGAGTCCAAACACTGAAGCTTTCTTT. It translates as CASRYRSPNTEAFF.